The present TCR beta chain was sequenced within a study of CD8+ T cells in alopecia areata. Study-wide findings and caveats: Uncertainty remains about how baseline CD8+ expansion links to response, with one nonresponder. Many of the expanded lesional clones endured in scalp and blood while on tofacitinib. Scalp clonality dropped significantly under tofacitinib, as did expanded CD8+ top-100 clones.

Treatment reported: oral pan-JAK inhibitor, 5-10 mg twice daily. The sorting of PBMCs gave CD4+ and CD8+ T cells. Sequencing used cDNA as its template, made by extracting RNA and reverse transcribing it. Measured with immunoSEQ multiplex PCR; TCRdb has only the in-frame clones, and not every one. The profile covers 200,000 to 250,000 clones, with about 58% appearing a single time and roughly 1.5% taken by the ten largest. This clone was observed a few times. Its specificity is not known. This specimen was CD4+ T cells sorted from blood, taken at week 4, from a patient treated with tofacitinib. This receptor was obtained from a human donor with alopecia areata.

The CDR3 DNA is TGTGCCAGCAGTTTATCTACAGCCCAAGAGACCCAGTACTTC. Encoded protein: CASSLSTAQETQYF. The V and J genes are TRBV27 and TRBJ2-5; no clear D. CDR3 length: 14 residues. The V end was cut by 0 bases, the J end by 1 base, with 6 bases between. The germline gives CDR1 MNHEY, CDR2 SMNVEV (reference sequence).